Listed below are T cell receptor beta chains from one sample, sequenced in a study of molecular identifiers for immune sequencing clone quantification. Using its own MiXCR run on the PCR reads, TCRdb lists one record per CDR3 protein. Altogether thousands of distinct CDR3 sequences are present, 14% being singletons, with the ten largest covering approximately 1.6%. The sample was naive CD8+ T cells from blood, with Jurkat cell RNA spiked in. Receptor source: a human donor in good health. Some libraries in this study had Jurkat cell RNA spiked in. CDR3s include the opening cysteine and the closing phenylalanine or tryptophan. The D gene is left open where the match is weak. Each size is once, few or many counts, or a class when the clone is expanded.

>14|TRBD1|TRBV2|medium-sized|TRBJ1-5
CASSGTGEKQPQHF
TGTGCCAGCAGCGGGACAGGGGAAAAACAGCCCCAGCATTTT
>15|TRBD2|TRBV2|many|TRBJ2-5
CASSDVASGGSTQYF
TGTGCCAGCAGTGATGTAGCTAGCGGGGGCAGTACCCAGTACTTC
>15|NA|TRBV27|medium-sized|TRBJ2-3
CASSFLQAGPDTQYF
TGTGCCAGCAGTTTTCTACAGGCGGGCCCAGATACGCAGTATTTT
>16|NA|TRBV4-1|medium-sized|TRBJ1-5
CASSQYNGGDQQPQHF
TGCGCCAGCAGCCAGTATAACGGAGGTGATCAACAGCCCCAGCATTTT
>15|TRBD2|TRBV2|many|TRBJ2-7
CASSDLADVGYEQYF
TGTGCCAGCAGTGATCTAGCGGACGTAGGCTACGAGCAGTACTTC
>13|NA|TRBV12-3/TRBV12-4|few|TRBJ1-1
CASNREEATEAFF
TGTGCCAGCAACAGGGAGGAGGCCACTGAAGCTTTCTTT
>14|TRBD1|TRBV10-3|many|TRBJ2-1
CAISDRGRGNEQFF
TGTGCCATCAGTGACAGGGGGCGAGGGAATGAGCAGTTCTTC
>16|TRBD1|TRBV16|medium-sized|TRBJ2-3
CASSFDRAGYGDTQYF
TGTGCCAGCAGCTTCGACAGGGCAGGGTATGGAGATACGCAGTATTTT
>14|TRBD1|TRBV19|many|TRBJ1-1
CASRETGWATEAFF
TGTGCCAGTAGGGAGACAGGGTGGGCCACTGAAGCTTTCTTT
>15|NA|TRBV7-2|many|TRBJ2-1
CASSPLGVGYNEQFF
TGTGCCAGCAGCCCCCTCGGGGTGGGTTACAATGAGCAGTTCTTC
>14|TRBD1|TRBV5-4|many|TRBJ2-7
CASSLPGQIYEQYF
TGTGCCAGCAGCTTGCCGGGACAGATCTACGAGCAGTACTTC
>14|NA|TRBV29-1|medium-sized|TRBJ2-5
CSVERGEGQETQYF
TGCAGCGTTGAGCGGGGAGAAGGTCAAGAGACCCAGTACTTC
>19|TRBD2|TRBV20-1|medium-sized|TRBJ2-3
CSKREGAPTMSPSTDTQYF
TGCAGTAAGCGGGAGGGGGCGCCGACTATGTCGCCTAGCACAGATACGCAGTATTTT
>16|TRBD2|TRBV27|many|TRBJ2-7
CASSLAGTGRAYEQYF
TGTGCCAGCAGTTTGGCCGGGACGGGGAGGGCCTACGAGCAGTACTTC
>14|TRBD2|TRBV7-9|many|TRBJ2-1
CASSLSGGINEQFF
TGTGCCAGCAGCTTAAGCGGGGGGATTAATGAGCAGTTCTTC
>16|TRBD2|TRBV29-1|medium-sized|TRBJ2-5
CSVDSWTSGRGETQYF
TGCAGCGTTGACTCCTGGACTAGCGGGAGGGGGGAGACCCAGTACTTC
>14|NA|TRBV7-9|many|TRBJ2-7
CASSSLEASYEQYF
TGTGCCAGCAGCTCCTTAGAGGCCTCCTACGAGCAGTACTTC
>15|NA|TRBV19|many|TRBJ2-7
CASSMGEFYDYEQYF
TGTGCCAGTAGTATGGGGGAGTTTTATGACTACGAGCAGTACTTC
>14|NA|TRBV27|medium-sized|TRBJ1-5
CASSQGYSNQPQHF
TGTGCCAGCAGTCAGGGTTATAGCAATCAGCCCCAGCATTTT
>14|TRBD2|TRBV2|medium-sized|TRBJ2-3
CASTPRGGTDTQYF
TGTGCCAGCACCCCCCGGGGGGGCACAGATACGCAGTATTTT
>18|TRBD1|TRBV3-1|medium-sized|TRBJ2-3
CASSQDSHLWQGADTQYF
TGTGCCAGCAGCCAAGATTCTCACTTATGGCAGGGGGCGGATACGCAGTATTTT
>14|NA|TRBV5-1|medium-sized|TRBJ2-7
CASALAAGPYEQYF
TGCGCCAGCGCTCTGGCCGCGGGCCCGTACGAGCAGTACTTC
>14|NA|TRBV9|many|TRBJ1-1
CASSEYRVNTEAFF
TGTGCCAGCAGCGAGTACAGGGTAAACACTGAAGCTTTCTTT
>12|NA|TRBV3-1|medium-sized|TRBJ2-7
CAVEGPSYEQYF
TGTGCCGTTGAGGGGCCCTCCTACGAGCAGTACTTC
>16|TRBD2|TRBV20-1|few|TRBJ2-7
CSASPGTSGRTYEQYF
TGCAGTGCTAGCCCCGGGACTAGCGGGAGGACCTACGAGCAGTACTTC
>15|NA|TRBV5-4|medium-sized|TRBJ1-1
CASLVGGMGNTEAFF
TGTGCCAGCCTGGTAGGGGGTATGGGGAACACTGAAGCTTTCTTT
>15|NA|TRBV5-4|many|TRBJ2-7
CASSYGQPSSYEQYF
TGTGCCAGCAGCTACGGACAGCCGAGCTCCTACGAGCAGTACTTC
>16|NA|TRBV28|medium-sized|TRBJ1-4
CASSFLQAGPGEKLFF
TGTGCCAGCAGTTTTCTCCAGGCGGGGCCCGGGGAAAAACTGTTTTTT